This TCR beta chain was identified during a study of shared clonotypes between healthy human individuals. Method: immunoSEQ multiplex PCR; TCRdb's copy keeps in-frame clones and lacks some. The table includes 800,000 to 1,200,000 clones, around 78% detected once. CDR3 size: 12 residues. CDR1 and CDR2 from the germline V gene are MDHEN and SYDVKM. V shed 3 bases and J shed 11 bases, with 11 bases lying between them. Sequencing was performed on memory CD4+ T cells from PBMCs. Subset denoted: CD45RA-negative fraction. This TCR was sampled from a young man in good health. Some clones in this sample may be carry-over from other donors' samples. The genes are TRBV28 and TRBJ1-3, with D unclear. The CDR3 coding sequence is TGTGCCAGCAGTTTCCGGGCCGGTGCCATATATTTT. Translated: CASSFRAGAIYF.